The source of this TCR beta chain is a study of T cell changes during pregnancy in multiple sclerosis. TCRdb's table, derived via immunoSEQ multiplex PCR, lists solely in-frame clones and lacks some. Of some 54,000 clones in the sample, 93% were seen once. The CDR3 is 15 residues long. V lost 8 bases and J lost 8; bases outside the gene matches: 15. CDR1 is PRHDT, CDR2 FYEKMQ, per germline (reference sequence). The sequencing here drew on peripheral blood, taken after pregnancy. The receptor's source is a female donor with multiple sclerosis, enrolled in a pregnancy study. The chain uses TRBV13 and TRBJ1-2; 9 positions match TRBD1. The CDR3 bases are TGTGCCAGCGTCAAAATCGGGACAGGGCTCACCGGCTACACCTTC. Protein: CASVKIGTGLTGYTF.